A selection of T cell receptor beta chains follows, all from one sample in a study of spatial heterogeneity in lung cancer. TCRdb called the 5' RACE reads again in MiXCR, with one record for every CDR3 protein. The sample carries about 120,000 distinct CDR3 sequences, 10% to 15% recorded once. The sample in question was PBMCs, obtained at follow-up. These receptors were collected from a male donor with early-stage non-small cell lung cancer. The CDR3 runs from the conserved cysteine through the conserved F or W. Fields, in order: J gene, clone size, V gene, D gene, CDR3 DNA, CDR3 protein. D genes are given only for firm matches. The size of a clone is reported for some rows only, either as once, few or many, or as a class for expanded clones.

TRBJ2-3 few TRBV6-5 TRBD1 TGTGCCAGCGCCCGGGACAGGGGCACAGATACGCAGTATTTT CASARDRGTDTQYF
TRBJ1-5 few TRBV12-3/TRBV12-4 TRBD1 TGTGCCAGCAGTTTATGGGTCGGACAGGGTAGGCAGCCCCAGCATTTT CASSLWVGQGRQPQHF
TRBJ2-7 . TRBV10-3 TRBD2 TGTGCCATCAGTGAGGCTAGCGGGGGTTACGAGCAGTACTTC CAISEASGGYEQYF
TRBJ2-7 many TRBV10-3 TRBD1 TGTGCCATCAGTGAGTACCGGGACAGATCCTACGAGCAGTACTTC CAISEYRDRSYEQYF
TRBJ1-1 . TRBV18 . TGTGCCAGCTCACCAATCTTCGAGACAGCCGTCTTT CASSPIFETAVF
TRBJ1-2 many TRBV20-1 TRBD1 TGCAGTGCTAGAGATTCCGGACAGGGGGCGGTTGGCTACACCTTC CSARDSGQGAVGYTF
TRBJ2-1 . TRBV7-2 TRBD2 TGTGCCAGCAGCTTAGATCCTAGCGGGGGTAATGAGCAGTTCTTC CASSLDPSGGNEQFF
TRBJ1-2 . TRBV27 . TGTGCCAGCAGTCCTGTTAGGGGCGTCCGTAACTATGGCTACACCTTC CASSPVRGVRNYGYTF
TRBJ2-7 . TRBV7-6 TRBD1 TGTGCCAGCAGCCCCGGGGGGACAGGGGCGGTCGGGTCCTACGAGCAGTACTTC CASSPGGTGAVGSYEQYF
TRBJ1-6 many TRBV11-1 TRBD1 TGTGCCAGCAGCTTGGACAGGGTCAATTCACCCCTCCACTTT CASSLDRVNSPLHF
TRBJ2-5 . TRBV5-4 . TGTGCCAGCAGCTTGATCACAGCCCAAGAGACCCAGTACTTC CASSLITAQETQYF
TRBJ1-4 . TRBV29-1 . TGCAGCGTTGGGTACGGGCCCCCCGAAAAACTGTTTTTT CSVGYGPPEKLFF
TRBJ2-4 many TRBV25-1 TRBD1 TGTGCCAGCAGTGGCACCGGGACAGGGGTGACCAAAAACATTCAGTACTTC CASSGTGTGVTKNIQYF
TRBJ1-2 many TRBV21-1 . TGTGCCAGCAGCAAGGGCCCCCGCGGACAGAACTATGGCTACACCTTC CASSKGPRGQNYGYTF
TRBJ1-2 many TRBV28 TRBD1 TGTGCCAGCAGTGCCCAGGGGGCGCGAGGCTACACCTTC CASSAQGARGYTF
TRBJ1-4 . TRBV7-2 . TGTGCCAGCAGCCCGGGACCAGAGCGTAATGAAAAACTGTTTTTT CASSPGPERNEKLFF
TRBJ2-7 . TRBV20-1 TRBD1 TGCAGTGCTACCACAGGGGTCTACGAGCAGTACTTC CSATTGVYEQYF
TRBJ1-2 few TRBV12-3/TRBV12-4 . TGTGCCAGCAGTTTCCGGCCCCGCCTAGGGGGCTACACCTTC CASSFRPRLGGYTF
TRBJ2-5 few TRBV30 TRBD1 TGTGCCTGGAGTGAGGACAGGGAGCTGGAGACCCAGTACTTC CAWSEDRELETQYF
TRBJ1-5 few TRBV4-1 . TGCGCCAGCAGCCAATACCCCCGGGTGGGCGGTCAGCCCCAGCATTTT CASSQYPRVGGQPQHF
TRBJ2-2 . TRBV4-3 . TGCGCCAGCAGCCAAGCAAACAGGGCCTACACCGGGGAGCTGTTTTTT CASSQANRAYTGELFF
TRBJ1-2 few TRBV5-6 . TGTGCCAGCAGCCCGGTGAACTATGGCTACACCTTC CASSPVNYGYTF
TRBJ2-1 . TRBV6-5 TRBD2 TGTGCCAGCAGTTACCGGTCTAGCGGGCGGCCAGGGAATGAGCAGTTCTTC CASSYRSSGRPGNEQFF
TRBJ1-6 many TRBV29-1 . TGCAGCGCCCTAGATGGGGGGACTAATTCACCCCTCCACTTT CSALDGGTNSPLHF
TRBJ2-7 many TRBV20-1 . TGCAGTGCTAGAGCCGTAGCAGGGGTTCTTCAGCAGTACTTC CSARAVAGVLQQYF
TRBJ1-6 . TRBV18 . TGTGCCAGCTCACCACCGACGGGTTTCAATAATTCACCCCTCCACTTT CASSPPTGFNNSPLHF
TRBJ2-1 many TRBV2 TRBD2 TGTGCCAGCAGTGTACCTAGCGGGGGCCCTTTCTTC CASSVPSGGPFF
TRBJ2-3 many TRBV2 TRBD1 TGTGCCAGCAGTGCTACAGGGGCGGGTCGCACAGATACGCAGTATTTT CASSATGAGRTDTQYF
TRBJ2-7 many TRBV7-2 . TGTGCCAGCAGCTCGACAGAGCCCCCCTACGAGCAGTACTTC CASSSTEPPYEQYF
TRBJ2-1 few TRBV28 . TGTGCCAGCAGCCCCGGTAGCGCACGGAATGAGCAGTTCTTC CASSPGSARNEQFF
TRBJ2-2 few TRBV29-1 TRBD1 TGCAGCGTTCTTGGCAACAGGGGTCCCGGGGAGCTGTTTTTT CSVLGNRGPGELFF
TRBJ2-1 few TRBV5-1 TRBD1 TGCGCCAGCAGCGGCGGGACAGGTTACAATGAGCAGTTCTTC CASSGGTGYNEQFF
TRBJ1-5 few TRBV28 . TGTGCCAGCAGTTTATTTACCTTTAGACGAGTTAGCAATCAGCCCCAGCATTTT CASSLFTFRRVSNQPQHF
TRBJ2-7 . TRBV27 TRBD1 TGTGCCAGCAGCCGGGACACAGGGGCCTACGAGCAGTACTTC CASSRDTGAYEQYF
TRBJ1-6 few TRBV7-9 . TGTGCCAGCAGCCCTTTCCGACAGATCGGGGAGATTTCACCCCTCCACTTT CASSPFRQIGEISPLHF
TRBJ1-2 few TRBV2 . TGTGCCAGCAGCAAAGCCACTCAAGAGGGCTACACCTTC CASSKATQEGYTF
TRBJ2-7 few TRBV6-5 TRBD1 TGTGCCACCCGCGCAGGGGGTTACGAGCAGTACTTC CATRAGGYEQYF
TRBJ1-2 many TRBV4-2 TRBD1 TGTGCCAGCAGCCACGATGGACAGGGGGCTAACTATGGCTACACCTTC CASSHDGQGANYGYTF
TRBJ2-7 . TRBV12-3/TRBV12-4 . TGTGCCAGATACCTCGGCCTGTCGTACGAGCAGTACTTC CARYLGLSYEQYF
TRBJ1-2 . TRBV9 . TGTGCCAGCAGCGTAGAGGGCAGCCTTCACTCCTATGGCTACACCTTC CASSVEGSLHSYGYTF
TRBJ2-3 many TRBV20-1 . TGCAGTGCTAGAGAGCGCAGGTTGGGAGATACGCAGTATTTT CSARERRLGDTQYF
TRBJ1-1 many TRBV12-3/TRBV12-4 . TGTGCCAGCAGTCACGTTCGAAGGTGGGCTGAAGCTTTCTTT CASSHVRRWAEAFF
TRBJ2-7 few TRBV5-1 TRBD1 TGCGCCAGCAGAGGGACAGGGGTGTTCGAGCAGTACTTC CASRGTGVFEQYF
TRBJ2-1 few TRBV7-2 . TGTGCCAGCAGCTTAGCAGGGAGACAGTACAATGAGCAGTTCTTC CASSLAGRQYNEQFF
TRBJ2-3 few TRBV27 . TGTGCCAGCACTCCACAGAGGGGAAGCACAGATACGCAGTATTTT CASTPQRGSTDTQYF
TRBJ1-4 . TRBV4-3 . TGCGCCAGCAGCCTCCGAGGTGACCCTGGGGAAAAACTGTTTTTT CASSLRGDPGEKLFF